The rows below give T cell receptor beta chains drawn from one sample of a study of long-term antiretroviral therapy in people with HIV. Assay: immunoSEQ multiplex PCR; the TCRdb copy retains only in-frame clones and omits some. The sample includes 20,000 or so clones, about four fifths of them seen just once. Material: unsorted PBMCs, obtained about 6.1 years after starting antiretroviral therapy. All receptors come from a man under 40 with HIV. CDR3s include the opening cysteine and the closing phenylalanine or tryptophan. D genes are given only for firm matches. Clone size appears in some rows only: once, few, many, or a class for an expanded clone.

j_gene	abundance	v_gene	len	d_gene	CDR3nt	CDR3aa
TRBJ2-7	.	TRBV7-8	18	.	TGTGCCAGCAGCCTAGCCAGCGGGCAACCCAAAACTCACTACGAGCAGTACTTC	CASSLASGQPKTHYEQYF
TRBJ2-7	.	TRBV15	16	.	TGTGCCACCAGCAGAGATTACGGGCCAGTCCCCTACGAGCAGTACTTC	CATSRDYGPVPYEQYF
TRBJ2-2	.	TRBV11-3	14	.	TGTGCCAGCAGCCCGGGACAGAACACCGGGGAGCTGTTTTTT	CASSPGQNTGELFF
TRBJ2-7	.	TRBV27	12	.	TGTGCCAGCAGTTTATGGGTCTACGAGCAGTACTTC	CASSLWVYEQYF
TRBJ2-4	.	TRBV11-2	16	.	TGTGCCAGCAGCCAGTACATTAACCTAGCCAAAAACATTCAGTACTTC	CASSQYINLAKNIQYF
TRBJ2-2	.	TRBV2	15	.	TGTGCCAGCAGTGAAGGAGGGCCCGGGGCCGGGGAGCTGTTTTTT	CASSEGGPGAGELFF
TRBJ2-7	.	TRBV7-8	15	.	TGTGCCAGCAGCTTAAGTAGTGGAGGTTCCTACGAGCAGTACTTC	CASSLSSGGSYEQYF
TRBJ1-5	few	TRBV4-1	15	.	TGCGCCAGCAGCCAAGACGCTCAGGAAAATCAGCCCCAGCATTTT	CASSQDAQENQPQHF
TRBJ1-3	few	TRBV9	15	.	TGTGCCAGCAGCCCAGCCATGGTCAGCGGAAACACCATATATTTT	CASSPAMVSGNTIYF
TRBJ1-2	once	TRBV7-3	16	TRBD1	TGTGCCAGCAGATCAGAAGCGGCACAGGGGGCATCGGGCTACACCTTC	CASRSEAAQGASGYTF
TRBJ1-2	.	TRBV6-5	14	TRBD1	TGTGCCAGCAGTACCGAGACAGGGATCTATGGCTACACCTTC	CASSTETGIYGYTF
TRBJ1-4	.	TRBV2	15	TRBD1	TGTGCCAGCAGTAAAACCGACAGGGGAATAGAAAAACTGTTTTTT	CASSKTDRGIEKLFF
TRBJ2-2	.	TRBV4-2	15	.	TGTGCCAGCAGCCAAGAGAGTAGAGTGATCGGGGAGCTGTTTTTT	CASSQESRVIGELFF
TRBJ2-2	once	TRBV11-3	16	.	TGTGCCAGCAGCTTAGAAGAACAGGGTTTCCACGGGGAGCTGTTTTTT	CASSLEEQGFHGELFF
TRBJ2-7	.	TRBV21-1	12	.	TGTGCCAGCAGCAAAGGTGCCCACGAGCAGTACTTC	CASSKGAHEQYF
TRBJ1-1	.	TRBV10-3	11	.	TGTGCCATCAGTGGAGGGGTAGAGGCTTTCTTT	CAISGGVEAFF
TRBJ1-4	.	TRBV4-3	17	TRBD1	TGCGCCAGCAGCCAAGATTCGACGGGACAGGGGGATGAAAAACTGTTTTTT	CASSQDSTGQGDEKLFF
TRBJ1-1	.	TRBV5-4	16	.	TGTGCCAGCAGCTATGATCAGGCCTCCGTGGGGGCTGAAGCTTTCTTT	CASSYDQASVGAEAFF
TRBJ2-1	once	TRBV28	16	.	TGTGCCAGCCGCTCAGCCAGGGGGGGCCACAACAATGAGCAGTTCTTC	CASRSARGGHNNEQFF
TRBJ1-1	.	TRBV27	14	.	TGTGCCAGCAGTTTCACAGGCTGGGGCACTGAAGCTTTCTTT	CASSFTGWGTEAFF
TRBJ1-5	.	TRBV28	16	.	TGTGCCAGCAGTCCGGGTCCCAGGTATAGCAATCAGCCCCAGCATTTT	CASSPGPRYSNQPQHF
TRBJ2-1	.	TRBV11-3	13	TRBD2	TGTGCCAGCAGTTCACTAGCGGGGGGACGGCAGTTCTTC	CASSSLAGGRQFF
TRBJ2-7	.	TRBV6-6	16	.	TGTGCCAGCACCCCGGCGGCAGGGGCGATCTCCTACGAGCAGTACTTC	CASTPAAGAISYEQYF
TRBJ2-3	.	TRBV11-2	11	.	TGTGCCAGCAGCCTAACAGATACGCAGTATTTT	CASSLTDTQYF
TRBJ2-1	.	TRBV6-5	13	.	TGTGCCAGCACCGGGACGCCTCGTTCTGAGCAGTTCTTC	CASTGTPRSEQFF
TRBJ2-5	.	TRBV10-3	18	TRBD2	TGTGCCATCAGTGCGGAGTTAGAGGTAGAGCGGAGCGGGAAGACCCAGTACTTC	CAISAELEVERSGKTQYF
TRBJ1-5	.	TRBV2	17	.	TGTGCCAGCAGTGAAGTTATAGGGGGGAGAGGCAATCAGCCCCAGCATTTT	CASSEVIGGRGNQPQHF
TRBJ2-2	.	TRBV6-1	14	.	TGTGCCAGCAGTCGGGGGCCCAACACCGGGGAGCTGTTTTTT	CASSRGPNTGELFF